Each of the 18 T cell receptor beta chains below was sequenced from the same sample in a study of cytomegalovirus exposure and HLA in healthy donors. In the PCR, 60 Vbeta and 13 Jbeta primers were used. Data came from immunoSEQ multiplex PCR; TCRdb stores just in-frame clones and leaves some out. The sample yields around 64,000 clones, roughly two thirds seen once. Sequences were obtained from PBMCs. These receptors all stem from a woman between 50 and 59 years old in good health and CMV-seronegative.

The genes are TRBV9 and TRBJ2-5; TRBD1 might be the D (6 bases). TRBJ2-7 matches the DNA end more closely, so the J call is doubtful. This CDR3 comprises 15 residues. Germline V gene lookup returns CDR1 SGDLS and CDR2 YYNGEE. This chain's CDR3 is CASSVSPQGRYEQYF. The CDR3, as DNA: TGTGCCAGCAGCGTTTCCCCACAGGGCCGCTACGAGCAGTACTTC.

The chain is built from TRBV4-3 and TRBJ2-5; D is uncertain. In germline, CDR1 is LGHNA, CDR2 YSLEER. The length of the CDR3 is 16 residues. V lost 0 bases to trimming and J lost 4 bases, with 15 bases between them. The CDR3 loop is CASSQDPPPGSETQYF. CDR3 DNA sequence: TGCGCCAGCAGCCAAGATCCCCCACCAGGCTCAGAGACCCAGTACTTC.

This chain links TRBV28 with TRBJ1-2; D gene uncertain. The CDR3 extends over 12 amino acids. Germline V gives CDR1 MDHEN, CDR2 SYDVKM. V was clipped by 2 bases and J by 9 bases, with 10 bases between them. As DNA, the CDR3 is TGTGCCAGCAGTTTAGGGCCTACGAGCTACACCTTC. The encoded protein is CASSLGPTSYTF.

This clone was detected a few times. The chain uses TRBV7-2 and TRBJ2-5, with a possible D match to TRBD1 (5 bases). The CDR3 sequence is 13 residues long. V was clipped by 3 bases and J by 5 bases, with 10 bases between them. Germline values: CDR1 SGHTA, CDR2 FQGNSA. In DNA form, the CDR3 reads TGTGCCAGCAGCTTTACAGGCGACGAGACCCAGTACTTC. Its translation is CASSFTGDETQYF.

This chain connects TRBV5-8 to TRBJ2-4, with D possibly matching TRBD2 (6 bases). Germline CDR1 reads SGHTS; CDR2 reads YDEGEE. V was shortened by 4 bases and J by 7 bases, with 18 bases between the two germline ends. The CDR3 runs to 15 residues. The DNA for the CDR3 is TGTGCCAGCAGCCCTGGGGTACGGGCGGGGAACATTCAGTACTTC. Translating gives CASSPGVRAGNIQYF.

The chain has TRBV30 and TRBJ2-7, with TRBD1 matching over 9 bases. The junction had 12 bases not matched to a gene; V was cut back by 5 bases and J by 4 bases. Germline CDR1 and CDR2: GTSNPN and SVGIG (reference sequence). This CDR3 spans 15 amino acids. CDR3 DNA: TGTGCCTGGGGCACCTGGGGACAGGGTATTTACGAGCAGTACTTC. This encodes CAWGTWGQGIYEQYF.

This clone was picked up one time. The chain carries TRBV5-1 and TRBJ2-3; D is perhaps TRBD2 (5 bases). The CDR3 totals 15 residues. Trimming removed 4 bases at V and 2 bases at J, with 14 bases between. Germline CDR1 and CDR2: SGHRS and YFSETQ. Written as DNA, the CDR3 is TGCGCCAGCAGCGCTAGTGGGAGTCCCACAGATACGCAGTATTTT. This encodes CASSASGSPTDTQYF.

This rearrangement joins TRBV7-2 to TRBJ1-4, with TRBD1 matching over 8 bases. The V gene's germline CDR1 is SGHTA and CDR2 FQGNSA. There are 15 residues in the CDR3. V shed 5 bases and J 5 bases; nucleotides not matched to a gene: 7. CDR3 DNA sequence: TGTGCCAGCAGCCCGCCCGGACAGGGAAATGAAAAACTGTTTTTT. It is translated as CASSPPGQGNEKLFF.

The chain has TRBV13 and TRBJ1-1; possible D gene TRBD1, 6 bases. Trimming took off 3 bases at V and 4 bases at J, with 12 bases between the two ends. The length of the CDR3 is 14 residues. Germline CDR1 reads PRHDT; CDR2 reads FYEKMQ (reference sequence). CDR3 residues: CASSLRDTFTEAFF. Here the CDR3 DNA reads TGTGCCAGCAGCTTGAGGGACACTTTCACTGAAGCTTTCTTT. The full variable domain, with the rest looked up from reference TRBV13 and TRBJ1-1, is AAGVIQSPRHLIKEKRETATLKCYPIPRHDTVYWYQQGPGQDPQFLISFYEKMQSDKGSIPDRFSAQQFSDYHSELNMSSLELGDSALYFCASSLRDTFTEAFFGQGTRLTVV.

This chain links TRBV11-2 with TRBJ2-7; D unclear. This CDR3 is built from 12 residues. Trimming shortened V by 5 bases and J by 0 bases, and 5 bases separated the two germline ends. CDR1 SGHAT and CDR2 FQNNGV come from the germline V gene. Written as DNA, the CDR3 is TGTGCCAGCAGCCTATTCTCCTACGAGCAGTACTTC. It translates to CASSLFSYEQYF.

Here the CDR3 DNA reads TGTGCCAGCAGCCCGCGGACAGGGCCTCTCTATGGCTACACCTTC. Translating it yields CASSPRTGPLYGYTF. The chain has TRBV4-2 and TRBJ1-2, with 8 positions matching TRBD1. Germline V gene data show CDR1 as LGHNA and CDR2 as YNFKEQ. The CDR3 has 15 amino acids. Losses at the gene ends were 4 bases for V and 4 bases for J; bases not matched to a gene: 8.

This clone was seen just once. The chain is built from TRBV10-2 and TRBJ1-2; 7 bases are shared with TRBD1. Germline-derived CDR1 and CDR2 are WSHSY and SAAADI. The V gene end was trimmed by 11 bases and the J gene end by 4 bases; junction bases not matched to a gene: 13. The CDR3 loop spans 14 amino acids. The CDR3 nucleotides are TGCGCCTCCACTCCCGGACAGGCTGCCTATGGCTACACCTTC. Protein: CASTPGQAAYGYTF.

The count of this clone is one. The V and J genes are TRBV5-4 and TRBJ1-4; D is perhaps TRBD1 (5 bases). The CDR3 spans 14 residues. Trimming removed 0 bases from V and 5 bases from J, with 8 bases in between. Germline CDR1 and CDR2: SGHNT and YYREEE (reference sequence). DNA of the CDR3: TGTGCCAGCAGCTTGGCCCAGGGAAATGAAAAACTGTTTTTT. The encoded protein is CASSLAQGNEKLFF.

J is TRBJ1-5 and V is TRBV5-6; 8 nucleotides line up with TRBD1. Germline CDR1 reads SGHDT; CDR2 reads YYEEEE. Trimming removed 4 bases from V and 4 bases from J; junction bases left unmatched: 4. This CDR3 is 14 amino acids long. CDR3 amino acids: CASSETGENQPQHF. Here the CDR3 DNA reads TGTGCCAGCAGCGAGACAGGGGAAAATCAGCCCCAGCATTTT.

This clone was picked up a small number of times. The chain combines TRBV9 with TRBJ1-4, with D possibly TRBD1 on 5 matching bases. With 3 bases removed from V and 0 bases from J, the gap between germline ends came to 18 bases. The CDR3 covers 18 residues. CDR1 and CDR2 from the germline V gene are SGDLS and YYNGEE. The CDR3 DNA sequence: TGTGCCAGCAGCGCAATTCGGGGAGGGACTACAACTAATGAAAAACTGTTTTTT. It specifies CASSAIRGGTTTNEKLFF.

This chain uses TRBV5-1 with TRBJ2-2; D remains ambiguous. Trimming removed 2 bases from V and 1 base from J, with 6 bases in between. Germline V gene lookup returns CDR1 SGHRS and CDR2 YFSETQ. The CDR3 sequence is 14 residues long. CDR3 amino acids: CASSFFRNTGELFF. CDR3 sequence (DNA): TGCGCCAGCAGCTTCTTCAGGAACACCGGGGAGCTGTTTTTT.

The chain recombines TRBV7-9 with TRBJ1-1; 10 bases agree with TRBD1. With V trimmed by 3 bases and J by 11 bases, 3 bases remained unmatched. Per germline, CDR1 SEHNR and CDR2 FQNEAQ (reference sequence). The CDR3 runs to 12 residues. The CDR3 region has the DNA TGTGCCAGCAGCTTGGGACAGGGGCGGGCTTTCTTT. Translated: CASSLGQGRAFF. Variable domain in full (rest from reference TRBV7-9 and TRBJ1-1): DTGVSQNPRHKITKRGQNVTFRCDPISEHNRLYWYRQTLGQGPEFLTYFQNEAQLEKSRLLSDRFSAERPKGSFSTLEIQRTEQGDSAMYLCASSLGQGRAFFGQGTRLTVV.

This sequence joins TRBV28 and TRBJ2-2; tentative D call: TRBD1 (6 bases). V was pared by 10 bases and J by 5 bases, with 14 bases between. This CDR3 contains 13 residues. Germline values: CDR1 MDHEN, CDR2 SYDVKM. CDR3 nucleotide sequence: TGTGCCATTACAGGGTCCCTAACCGGGGAGCTGTTTTTT. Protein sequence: CAITGSLTGELFF.